What follows are 23 T cell receptor beta chains derived from one specimen sequenced in a study of control samples from healthy donors and cancer patients. TCRdb keeps only in-frame clones here, not all; method: immunoSEQ multiplex PCR. This table has over 50,000 clones, 95% to 96% appearing once. Sequenced sample: blood. The source is a woman aged 18 to 35 in good health.

The rearrangement joins TRBV5-1 to TRBJ2-5; TRBD1 matches 7 bases. The CDR3 loop spans 14 amino acids. Looked up from germline, CDR1 is SGHRS and CDR2 is YFSETQ. V shed 4 bases and J 3 bases; nucleotides not matched to a gene: 6. CDR3 coding DNA: TGCGCCAGCAGCCCCTACAGGGGTGAAGAGACCCAGTACTTC. Its translation is CASSPYRGEETQYF.

The chain recombines TRBV27 with TRBJ2-7; D remains unclear. CDR3 length equals 15 residues. V was trimmed by 1 base and J by 7 bases, leaving 17 bases between them. Germline CDR1 and CDR2: MNHEY and SMNVEV (reference sequence). CDR3 in amino acids: CASSLWGRDHREQYF. CDR3 DNA sequence: TGTGCCAGCAGTTTATGGGGAAGGGATCATCGGGAGCAGTACTTC.

The chain uses TRBV27 and TRBJ1-6; D call uncertain. Germline V gene data show CDR1 as MNHEY and CDR2 as SMNVEV (reference sequence). CDR3 size: 19 residues. V dropped 3 bases and J dropped 0 bases, with 18 bases sitting between them. The DNA of the CDR3 is TGTGCCAGCAGTTTCCGTCCCCCTCAAACAAGCTCCTATAATTCACCCCTCCACTTT. It is translated as CASSFRPPQTSSYNSPLHF.

V and J are TRBV9 and TRBJ2-1; a possible D gene is TRBD2 (5 bases). V lost 2 bases and J lost 4, with 13 bases in between. CDR3 length equals 15 residues. Germline V gene sequence: CDR1 SGDLS, CDR2 YYNGEE. The CDR3 loop reads CASSVEYEGYNEQFF. Here the CDR3 DNA reads TGTGCCAGCAGCGTGGAGTATGAGGGATACAATGAGCAGTTCTTC.

The gene calls are TRBV28 and TRBJ1-1; no firm D call. Germline CDR1 and CDR2: MDHEN and SYDVKM. The CDR3 has 12 residues. V lost 6 bases to trimming and J lost 2 bases, with 7 bases between them. Here the CDR3 reads CASSPTNTEAFF. In DNA form, the CDR3 reads TGTGCCAGCAGCCCTACCAACACTGAAGCTTTCTTT.

This clone has a single count. V is TRBV19 and J is TRBJ1-1; maybe TRBD1 (6 bases). CDR1 is LNHDA and CDR2 is SQIVND in the germline V gene (reference sequence). Trimming pared 5 bases from V and 10 bases from J, leaving 17 bases between. The CDR3 spans 13 residues. Here the CDR3 reads CASSWGGLIGAFF. In DNA form, the CDR3 reads TGTGCCAGTAGTTGGGGGGGGCTTATCGGAGCTTTCTTT.

The rearrangement links TRBV5-6 to TRBJ1-6, with TRBD1 matching 7 bases. V was clipped by 3 bases and J by 6 bases; unmatched bases: 3. Germline assignment: CDR1 SGHDT and CDR2 YYEEEE. This CDR3 has 14 residues. CDR3 in DNA: TGTGCCAGCAGCTACGGACAGGCTAATTCACCCCTCCACTTT. The encoded protein is CASSYGQANSPLHF.

The V gene is TRBV18, the J gene TRBJ2-3; the match to TRBD1 covers 7 bases. J gave up 1 base and V 0 bases, and 4 bases lay outside the gene matches. Per germline, CDR1 KGHSH and CDR2 LQKENI. The CDR3 length is 16 residues. CDR3 sequence (DNA): TGTGCCAGCTCACCACCGGTCCAGGGGGGCACAGATACGCAGTATTTT. Translated: CASSPPVQGGTDTQYF. Drawing the rest from reference TRBV18 and TRBJ2-3, the complete variable domain is NAGVMQNPRHLVRRRGQEARLRCSPMKGHSHVYWYRQLPEEGLKFMVYLQKENIIDESGMPKERFSAEFPKEGPSILRIQQVVRGDSAAYFCASSPPVQGGTDTQYFGPGTRLTVL.

The chain recombines TRBV9 with TRBJ2-3; no clear D. Germline assignment: CDR1 SGDLS and CDR2 YYNGEE. Trimming cost V 0 bases and J 0 bases, with 11 bases left between them. This CDR3 spans 16 amino acids. The CDR3 nucleotides read TGTGCCAGCAGCGTAGGGGGTGGCTCTAGCACAGATACGCAGTATTTT. It is translated as CASSVGGGSSTDTQYF.

This clone appeared a single time. This chain joins TRBV10-3 and TRBJ1-1, with D tentatively TRBD1 (5 bases). This CDR3 is built from 13 residues. CDR1 and CDR2 from the germline V gene are ENHRY and SYGVKD. V gave up 8 bases and J gave up 3 bases, with 13 bases separating them. The CDR3 here is CAISQEGYTEAFF. CDR3 bases: TGTGCCATCTCCCAGGAGGGGTACACTGAAGCTTTCTTT.

The rearrangement uses TRBV30 and TRBJ2-7; D not certain. Germline CDR1 reads GTSNPN; CDR2 reads SVGIG (reference sequence). The germline V and J ends were trimmed by 0 bases and 4 bases, with 4 bases remaining between them. The CDR3 extends over 11 amino acids. For the CDR3, the DNA is TGTGCCTGGAGTGTCGGATACGAGCAGTACTTC. It encodes CAWSVGYEQYF.

The count of this clone is one. The V call is TRBV6-6, the J call TRBJ2-4; D is unresolved. This CDR3 is built from 13 residues. Per germline, CDR1 MNHNY and CDR2 SVGAGI (reference sequence). Trimming shortened V by 3 bases and J by 1 base, and 4 bases separated the two germline ends. The CDR3 reads CASSYLAKNIQYF. The CDR3 nucleotides are TGTGCCAGCAGTTATTTGGCCAAAAACATTCAGTACTTC.

The chain uses TRBV5-5 and TRBJ1-1; the D is unclear. This CDR3 has 17 amino acids. Germline V gene lookup returns CDR1 SGHKS and CDR2 YYEKEE (reference sequence). V gave up 2 bases and J gave up 1 base, with 18 bases separating them. The CDR3 here is CASSFYIGANTNTEAFF. In DNA, the CDR3 is TGTGCCAGCAGCTTCTACATCGGCGCGAATACGAACACTGAAGCTTTCTTT.

V and J are TRBV12-5 and TRBJ1-6; unclear D gene. This CDR3 comprises 11 residues. Trimming removed 6 bases at V and 6 bases at J, with 3 bases between. CDR1 and CDR2 from the germline V gene are LGHNT and FRNRAP. CDR3 in DNA: TGTGCTAGTGGCCTTAATTCACCCCTCCACTTT. It translates to CASGLNSPLHF. The whole variable domain, filled in from reference TRBV12-5 and TRBJ1-6, reads DARVTQTPRHKVTEMGQEVTMRCQPILGHNTVFWYRQTMMQGLELLAYFRNRAPLDDSGMPKDRFSAEMPDATLATLKIQPSEPRDSAVYFCASGLNSPLHFGNGTRLTVT.

The CDR3 region is CASRDGTDTQYF. The CDR3 DNA follows: TGTGCCAGCAGAGACGGGACAGATACGCAGTATTTT. This sequence joins TRBV6-6 and TRBJ2-3; no firm D call. CDR1 and CDR2 from the germline V gene are MNHNY and SVGAGI (reference sequence). The ends were cut back, 6 bases at V and 3 bases at J, with 7 bases in the middle. The CDR3 has 12 residues.

This chain connects TRBV19 to TRBJ1-5, with 11 bases matching TRBD1. With 0 bases clipped from V and 2 bases from J, the junction kept 6 bases outside the gene matches. This CDR3 spans 18 amino acids. CDR1 is LNHDA and CDR2 is SQIVND in the germline V gene (reference sequence). The CDR3 DNA reads TGTGCCAGTAGTATAGATCCGGGGGGACAGGGGGGCAATCAGCCCCAGCATTTT. The encoded protein is CASSIDPGGQGGNQPQHF. Full variable domain (missing parts from reference TRBV19 and TRBJ1-5): DGGITQSPKYLFRKEGQNVTLSCEQNLNHDAMYWYRQDPGQGLRLIYYSQIVNDFQKGDIAEGYSVSREKKESFPLTVTSAQKNPTAFYLCASSIDPGGQGGNQPQHFGDGTRLSIL.

This chain links TRBV29-1 with TRBJ2-3, with 13 bases identical to TRBD2. There are 12 residues in the CDR3. V was clipped by 8 bases and J by 6 bases; unmatched bases: 2. From germline, CDR1 is SQVTM and CDR2 ANQGSEA. The CDR3: CSTTSGGDTQYF. In nucleotides, the CDR3 is TGCAGCACGACTAGCGGGGGGGATACGCAGTATTTT.

V gene TRBV9 combines with J gene TRBJ2-1; D not certain. The germline V and J ends were trimmed by 1 base and 7 bases, with 12 bases remaining between them. This CDR3 spans 14 amino acids. The germline V gene has CDR1 SGDLS and CDR2 YYNGEE. CDR3 protein: CASSVLVPGNEQFF. CDR3 in DNA: TGTGCCAGCAGCGTACTGGTCCCCGGGAATGAGCAGTTCTTC.

The genes are TRBV7-3 and TRBJ1-1, with 9 bases that match TRBD1. The ends lost 1 base at V and 11 bases at J; junction bases unmatched: 5. CDR3 length: 13 amino acids. Germline V gives CDR1 SGHTA, CDR2 FQGTGA. As DNA, the CDR3 is TGTGCCAGCAGCTTAAGTCGGGACAGGGTGGCTTTCTTT. Its translation is CASSLSRDRVAFF. Full variable domain (rest looked up from reference TRBV7-3 and TRBJ1-1): GAGVSQTPSNKVTEKGKYVELRCDPISGHTALYWYRQSLGQGPEFLIYFQGTGAADDSGLPNDRFFAVRPEGSVSTLKIQRTERGDSAVYLCASSLSRDRVAFFGQGTRLTVV.

The chain recombines TRBV6-5 with TRBJ1-1; D is ambiguous. Looked up from germline, CDR1 is MNHEY and CDR2 is SVGAGI. This CDR3 spans 14 amino acids. V was trimmed by 2 bases and J by 6 bases, leaving 13 bases between them. CDR3 nucleotides: TGTGCCAGCAGTTACGAGTGGTCTGGACCTGAAGCTTTCTTT. Translated, it gives CASSYEWSGPEAFF.

The chain employs TRBV5-5 and TRBJ1-5; TRBD1 might be the D (5 bases). Germline assignment: CDR1 SGHKS and CDR2 YYEKEE (reference sequence). V lost 0 bases, J lost 7 bases, and 11 bases lay in between. There are 14 residues in the CDR3. The CDR3 bases are TGTGCCAGCAGCTTGGAAGGCGGGGCCCAGCCCCAGCATTTT. Protein product: CASSLEGGAQPQHF.

The genes are TRBV19 and TRBJ2-5; TRBD2 is a possible D gene (6 bases). Germline CDR1 is LNHDA and CDR2 is SQIVND (reference sequence). The CDR3 extends over 14 amino acids. V lost 3 bases and J lost 5, with 13 bases in between. Here the CDR3 DNA reads TGTGCCAGTAGTATTATGGGTGCGGGGGAGACCCAGTACTTC. Amino acids: CASSIMGAGETQYF.

This rearrangement joins TRBV4-1 to TRBJ2-5; D remains unclear. CDR1 MGHRA and CDR2 YSYEKL come from the germline V gene. V was trimmed by 8 bases and J by 5 bases, leaving 12 bases between them. This CDR3 region has 12 residues. DNA for the CDR3: TGCGCCAGCTCCTCAGTGGGGGAGACCCAGTACTTC. Translated: CASSSVGETQYF.